The T cell receptor beta chain described here comes from a study of technical replicates of blood from several donors. The table came from immunoSEQ multiplex PCR; TCRdb's copy has only in-frame clones and leaves some out. The sample lists about 57,000 clones, roughly 93% seen once, with less than 5% in the top ten. V was pared by 7 bases and J by 12 bases, with 16 bases between. Germline-derived CDR1 and CDR2 are DFQATT and SNEGSKA (reference sequence). The CDR3 length is 11 residues. This receptor was obtained from a human donor in good health. Some clones in this sample may be carry-over from other donors' samples. Input material: PBMCs. The chain uses TRBV20-1 and TRBJ2-1, with D possibly matching TRBD2 (5 bases). Written as DNA, the CDR3 is TGCAGTGGAGTGACCACGGACTCGCAGTTCTTC. This codes for CSGVTTDSQFF.